This note documents a single TCR delta chain sequence. It has no known antigen specificity. TCRdb records a much larger clone's protein for this DNA, with a difference at residue 9 that likely arises from a read error; the protein given is the translation of the DNA. Both library methods used multiplex PCR with primers targeting conserved V and J regions of the TCR genes. Purified and pooled amplicons were sequenced on an Illumina MiSeq platform. On the authors' methods: MiXCR performed V(D)J alignment, clonotype assembly and translation, and VDJtools was used for functionality assessment and CDR3 repertoire analyses. The IMGT definition of CDR3 was applied, and only productive sequences using functional genes were analyzed, with ORF genes and pseudogenes left out. A custom Python script searched for identical amino acid CDR3s of major clonotypes (frequency >=5%) across all patients and controls. To compare clonotype frequencies between patients and controls, a one-sided non-parametric Wilcoxon test was applied. Via CATT, TCRdb reprocessed the public reads, and rows with identical DNA were then joined. TCRdb, rather than the study authors, made the V and J calls. The sample table contains about 3,000 delta-chain clones; only one count was recorded for more than 0.85% of them. About 23% of the sample belongs to the ten largest clones.

These data come from a study of gamma delta lymphoproliferative disorders and STAT genes (dated 2018 in TCRdb). A note on the overall study: The LymphoTrack Dx TCRG Assay was used to prepare gamma-chain libraries from at least 50 ng of genomic DNA. Because no corresponding Invivoscribe delta assay was available, delta-chain libraries were prepared according to the EuroClonality-NGS working group standard operating procedure. Within a larger immunophenotypic and STAT-mutation study, TCR gamma and delta CDR3 repertoires were profiled by deep sequencing in Tgammadelta lymphoproliferative disease patients and healthy controls. To confirm results, a couple of gamma-chain samples and all delta-chain samples were sequenced twice.

The investigation overall reported the following: T cells in controls likely covered a range of maturation stages, whereas leukemic cells were skewed toward terminal effectors, which could potentially limit comparisons between patients and controls. When whole repertoires were clustered, patient gamma repertoires were grouped separately from healthy controls, whereas no separation between groups was observed for delta repertoires. The authors pointed out that NGS specificity may be lower at low frequencies, so whether leukemic clones are public or private needs to be confirmed. Almost every major gamma and delta clonotype in patients was public, meaning shared with at least one healthy donor, and only a couple of gamma clonotypes were private to disease.

TCR sequencing was performed on genomic DNA from peripheral blood mononuclear cells isolated from patients and controls. Controls were some 23 healthy adult blood donors, with a median age of about 70 years and 12 males and some 11 females, matched to patients for age and sex. The specimen sequenced was blood. The TCR originated in a human donor in good health.

For the CDR3, the sequence is CACDTVGWVTDKLIF. The bases are TGTGCCTGTGACACGGTTGGATGGGTCACCGATAAACTCATCTTT. The chain is assembled from TRDV2 and TRDJ1, with no confidently assigned D gene. The CDR3 goes from the cysteine to the phenylalanine over 15 residues. Just CDR3 DNA is preserved here, 45 bases in frame from base 1. As encoded in the germline V gene, CDR1 is GEAIGNYY while CDR2 is EKD. At the junction V is shortened by 1 base and J by 1 base, with 12 bases in between.